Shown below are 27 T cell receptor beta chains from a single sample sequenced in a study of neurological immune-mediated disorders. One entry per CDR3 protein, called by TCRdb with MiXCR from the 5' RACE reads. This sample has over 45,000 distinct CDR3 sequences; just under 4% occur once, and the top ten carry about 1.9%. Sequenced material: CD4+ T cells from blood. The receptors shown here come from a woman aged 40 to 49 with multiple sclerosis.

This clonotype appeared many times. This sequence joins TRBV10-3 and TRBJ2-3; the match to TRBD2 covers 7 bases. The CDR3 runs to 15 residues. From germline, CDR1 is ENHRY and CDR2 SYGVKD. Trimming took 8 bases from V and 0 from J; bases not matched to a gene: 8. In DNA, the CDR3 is TGTGCCATCTCCTCTCCGGGGGGAAGCACAGATACGCAGTATTTT. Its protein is CAISSPGGSTDTQYF.

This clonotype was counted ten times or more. The CDR3 DNA is TGCAGTGCTAGTTCCAGTGGATTCACTGAAGCTTTCTTT. Translating it yields CSASSSGFTEAFF. The gene calls are TRBV20-1 and TRBJ1-1; D gene uncertain. This CDR3 is built from 13 residues. Germline V gives CDR1 DFQATT, CDR2 SNEGSKA (reference sequence). The V and J ends lost 3 bases and 4 bases respectively, with 12 bases between them.

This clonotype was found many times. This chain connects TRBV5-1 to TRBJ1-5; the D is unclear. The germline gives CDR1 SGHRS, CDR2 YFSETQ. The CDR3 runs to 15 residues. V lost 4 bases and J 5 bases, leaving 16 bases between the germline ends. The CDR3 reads CASSLGPYSHQPQHF. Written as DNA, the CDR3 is TGCGCCAGCAGCCTCGGACCCTACTCACATCAGCCCCAGCATTTT.

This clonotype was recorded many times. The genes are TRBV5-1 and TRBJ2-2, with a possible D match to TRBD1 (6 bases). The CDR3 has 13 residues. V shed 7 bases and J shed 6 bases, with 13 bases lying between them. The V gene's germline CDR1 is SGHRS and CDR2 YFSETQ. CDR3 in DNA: TGCGCCAGCGGCCTGGGGGCTCCCGGGGAGCTGTTTTTT. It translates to CASGLGAPGELFF.

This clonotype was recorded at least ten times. This chain's CDR3 is CSGGPSQETQYF. Written as DNA, the CDR3 is TGCAGTGGGGGACCCTCCCAAGAGACCCAGTACTTC. The chain joins TRBV20-1 to TRBJ2-5, with D possibly being TRBD1 or TRBD2 (5 bases each). Germline values: CDR1 DFQATT, CDR2 SNEGSKA (reference sequence). V lost 7 bases, J lost 1 base, and 10 bases lay in between. CDR3 length: 12 residues.

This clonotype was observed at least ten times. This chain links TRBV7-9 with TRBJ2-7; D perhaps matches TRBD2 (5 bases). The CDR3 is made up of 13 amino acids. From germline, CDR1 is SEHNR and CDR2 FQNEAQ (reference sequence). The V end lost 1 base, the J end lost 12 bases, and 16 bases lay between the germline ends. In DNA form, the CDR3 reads TGTGCCAGCAGCTTAGTCGGCCCCACGGCGGGGTACTTC. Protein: CASSLVGPTAGYF.

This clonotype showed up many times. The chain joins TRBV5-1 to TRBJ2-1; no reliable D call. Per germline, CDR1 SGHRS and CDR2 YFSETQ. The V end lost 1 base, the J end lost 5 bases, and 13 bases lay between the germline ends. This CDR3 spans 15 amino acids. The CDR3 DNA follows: TGCGCCAGCAGCTTGAATCTTGGAGAAAACAATGAGCAGTTCTTC. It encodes CASSLNLGENNEQFF.

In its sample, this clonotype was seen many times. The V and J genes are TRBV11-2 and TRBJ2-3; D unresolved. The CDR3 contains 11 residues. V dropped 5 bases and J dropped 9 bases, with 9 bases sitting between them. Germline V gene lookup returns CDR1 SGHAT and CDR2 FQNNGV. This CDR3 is CASSRTETQYF. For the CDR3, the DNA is TGTGCCAGCAGCCGGACCGAAACGCAGTATTTT.

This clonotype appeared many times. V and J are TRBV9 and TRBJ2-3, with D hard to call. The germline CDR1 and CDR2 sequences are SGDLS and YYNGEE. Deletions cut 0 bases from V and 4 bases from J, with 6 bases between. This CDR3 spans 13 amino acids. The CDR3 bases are TGTGCCAGCAGCGTAGGTCTTGCAGATACGCAGTATTTT. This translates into CASSVGLADTQYF.

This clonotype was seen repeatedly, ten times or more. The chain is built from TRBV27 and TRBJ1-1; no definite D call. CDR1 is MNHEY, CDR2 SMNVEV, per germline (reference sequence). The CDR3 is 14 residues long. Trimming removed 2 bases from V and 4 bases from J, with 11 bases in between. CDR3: CASSLRRGPTEAFF. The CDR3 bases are TGTGCCAGCAGTTTACGGCGCGGCCCCACTGAAGCTTTCTTT.

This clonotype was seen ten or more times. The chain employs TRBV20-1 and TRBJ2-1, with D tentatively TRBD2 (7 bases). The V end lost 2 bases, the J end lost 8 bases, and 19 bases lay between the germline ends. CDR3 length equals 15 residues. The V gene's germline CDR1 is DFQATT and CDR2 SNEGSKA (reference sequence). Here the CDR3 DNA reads TGCAGTGCTAGAAATTTAGGGGGGGTTGGCGATGAGCAGTTCTTC. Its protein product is CSARNLGGVGDEQFF.

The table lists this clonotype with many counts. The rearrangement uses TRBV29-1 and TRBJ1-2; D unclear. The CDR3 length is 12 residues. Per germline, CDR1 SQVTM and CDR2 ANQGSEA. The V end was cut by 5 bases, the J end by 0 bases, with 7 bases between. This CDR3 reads CSVYGSNYGYTF. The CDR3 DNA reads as TGCAGCGTTTATGGTTCTAACTATGGCTACACCTTC.

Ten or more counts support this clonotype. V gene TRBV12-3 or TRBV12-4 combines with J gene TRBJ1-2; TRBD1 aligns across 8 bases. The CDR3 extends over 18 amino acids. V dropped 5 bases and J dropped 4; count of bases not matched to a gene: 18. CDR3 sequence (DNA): TGTGCCAGCAGTAGAGATTCCGGGACAGGTCCTCAACCCTATGGCTACACCTTC. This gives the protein CASSRDSGTGPQPYGYTF.

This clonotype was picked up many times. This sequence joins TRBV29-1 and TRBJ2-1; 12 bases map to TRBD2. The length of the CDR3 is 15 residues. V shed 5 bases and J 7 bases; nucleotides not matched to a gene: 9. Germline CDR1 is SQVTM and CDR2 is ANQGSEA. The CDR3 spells CSVHRGLAGINEQFF. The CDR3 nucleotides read TGCAGCGTTCACCGCGGACTAGCGGGGATAAATGAGCAGTTCTTC.

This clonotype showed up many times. The CDR3, as DNA: TGCGCCAGCAGCCCGGGACTGTCGGGGGGGCGGGATGAAGATACGCAGTATTTT. Its protein product is CASSPGLSGGRDEDTQYF. The chain has TRBV5-1 and TRBJ2-3, with TRBD2 matching over 8 bases. The germline V gene has CDR1 SGHRS and CDR2 YFSETQ. Trimming removed 4 bases from V and 5 bases from J; junction bases left unmatched: 18. The length of the CDR3 is 18 residues.

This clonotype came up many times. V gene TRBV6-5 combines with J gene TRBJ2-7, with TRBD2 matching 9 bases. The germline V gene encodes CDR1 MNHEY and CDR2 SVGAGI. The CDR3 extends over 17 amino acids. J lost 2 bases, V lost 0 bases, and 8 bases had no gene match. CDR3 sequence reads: CASSYSRLAGVTYEQYF. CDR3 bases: TGTGCCAGCAGTTACTCGCGTTTAGCGGGGGTTACCTACGAGCAGTACTTC.

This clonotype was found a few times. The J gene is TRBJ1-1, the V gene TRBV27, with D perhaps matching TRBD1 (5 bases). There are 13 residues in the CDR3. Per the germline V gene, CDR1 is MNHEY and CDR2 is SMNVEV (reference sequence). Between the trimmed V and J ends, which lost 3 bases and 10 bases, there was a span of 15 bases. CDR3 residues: CASSLPQGGIAFF. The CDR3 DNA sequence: TGTGCCAGCAGTTTGCCTCAGGGCGGAATAGCTTTCTTT.

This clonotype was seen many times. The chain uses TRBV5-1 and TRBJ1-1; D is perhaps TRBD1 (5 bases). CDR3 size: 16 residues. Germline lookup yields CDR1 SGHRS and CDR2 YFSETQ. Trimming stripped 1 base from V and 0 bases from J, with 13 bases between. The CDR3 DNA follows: TGCGCCAGCAGCTTGTTTAGTTCAGGGCTGAACACTGAAGCTTTCTTT. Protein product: CASSLFSSGLNTEAFF.

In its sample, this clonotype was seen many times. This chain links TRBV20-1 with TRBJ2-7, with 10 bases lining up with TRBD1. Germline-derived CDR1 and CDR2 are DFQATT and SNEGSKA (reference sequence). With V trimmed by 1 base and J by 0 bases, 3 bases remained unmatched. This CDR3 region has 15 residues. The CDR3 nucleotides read TGCAGTGCTAGAGGGGACAGGGGTTCCTCCTACGAGCAGTACTTC. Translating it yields CSARGDRGSSYEQYF.

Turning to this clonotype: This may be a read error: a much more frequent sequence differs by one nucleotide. This CDR3 is CASSLRPGGDEQFF. In DNA, the CDR3 is TGTGCCAGCAGCCTTAGGCCGGGCGGCGATGAGCAGTTCTTC. The genes are TRBV11-1 and TRBJ2-1; no reliable D call. Between the trimmed V and J ends, which lost 5 bases and 8 bases, there was a span of 16 bases. Germline V lookup: CDR1 SGHAT, CDR2 FQDESV (reference sequence). This CDR3 is built from 14 residues. The entire variable domain, with the rest obtained from reference TRBV11-1 and TRBJ2-1, is as follows: EAEVAQSPRYKITEKSQAVAFWCDPISGHATLYWYRQILGQGPELLVQFQDESVVDDSQLPKDRFSAERLKGVDSTLKIQPAELGDSAMYLCASSLRPGGDEQFFGPGTRLTVL.

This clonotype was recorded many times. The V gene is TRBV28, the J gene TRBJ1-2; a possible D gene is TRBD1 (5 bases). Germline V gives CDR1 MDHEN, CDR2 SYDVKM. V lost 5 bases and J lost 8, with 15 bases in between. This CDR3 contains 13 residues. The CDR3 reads CASSPPTAQGYTF. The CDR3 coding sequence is TGTGCCAGCAGTCCCCCGACAGCCCAGGGCTACACCTTC.

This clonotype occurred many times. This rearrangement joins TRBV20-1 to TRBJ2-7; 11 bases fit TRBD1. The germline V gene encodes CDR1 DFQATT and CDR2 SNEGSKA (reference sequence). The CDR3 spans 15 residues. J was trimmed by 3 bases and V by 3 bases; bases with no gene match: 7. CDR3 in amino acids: CSASGTGGIGYEQYF. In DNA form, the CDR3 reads TGCAGTGCTAGTGGGACAGGGGGAATCGGCTACGAGCAGTACTTC.

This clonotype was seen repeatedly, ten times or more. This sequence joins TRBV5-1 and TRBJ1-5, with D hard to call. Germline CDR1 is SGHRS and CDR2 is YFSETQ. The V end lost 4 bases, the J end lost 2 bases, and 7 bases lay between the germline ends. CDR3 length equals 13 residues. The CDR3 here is CASSVDRNQPQHF. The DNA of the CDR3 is TGCGCCAGCAGCGTTGACCGCAATCAGCCCCAGCATTTT.

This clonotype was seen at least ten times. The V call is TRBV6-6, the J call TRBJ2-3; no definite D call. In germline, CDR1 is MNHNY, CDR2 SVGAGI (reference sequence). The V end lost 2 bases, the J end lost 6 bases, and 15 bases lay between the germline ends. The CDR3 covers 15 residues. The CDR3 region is CASSYLPDSADTQYF. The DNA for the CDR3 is TGTGCCAGCAGTTACCTACCTGACTCCGCGGATACGCAGTATTTT.

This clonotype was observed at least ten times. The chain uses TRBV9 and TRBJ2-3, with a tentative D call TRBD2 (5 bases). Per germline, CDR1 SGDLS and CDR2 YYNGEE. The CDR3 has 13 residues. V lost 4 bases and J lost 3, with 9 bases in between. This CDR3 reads CASSLLETDTQYF. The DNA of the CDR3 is TGTGCCAGCAGCCTACTAGAGACAGATACGCAGTATTTT.

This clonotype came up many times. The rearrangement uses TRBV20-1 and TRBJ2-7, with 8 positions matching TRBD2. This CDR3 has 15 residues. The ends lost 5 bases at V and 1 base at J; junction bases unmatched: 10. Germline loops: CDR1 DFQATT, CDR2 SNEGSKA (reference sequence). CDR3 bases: TGCAGTGCTCTCGAGGGAAGCGGGGGATCCTACGAGCAGTACTTC. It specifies CSALEGSGGSYEQYF.

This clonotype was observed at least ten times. In DNA, the CDR3 is TGCGCCAGCAGCTTGACGGGGACAGGAGATGACGAGCAGTACTTC. Protein product: CASSLTGTGDDEQYF. V usage is TRBV5-1 and J usage is TRBJ2-7; 8 nucleotides align to TRBD1. V shed 1 base, J shed 5 bases, and the junction held 8 bases outside the gene matches. This CDR3 spans 15 amino acids. Germline CDR1 reads SGHRS; CDR2 reads YFSETQ.